This passage covers 31 T cell receptor beta chains from one sample sequenced in a study of patients and donors after allogeneic stem cell transplantation. One entry per CDR3 protein, called by TCRdb with MiXCR from the RT-PCR reads. The sample lists just over 55,000 distinct CDR3 sequences; 13% were seen once. The sequencing input was blood, either unsorted or a sorted T cell fraction (not recorded which). These receptors all come from a human donor who was either an allogeneic HSCT recipient or a stem cell or donor lymphocyte infusion donor (not recorded which). It is not recorded whose cells these are; they may come from a transplant donor.

This clonotype was detected only a few times. This chain uses TRBV7-2 with TRBJ2-1; 8 bases line up with TRBD1. Germline loops: CDR1 SGHTA, CDR2 FQGNSA. The junction had 13 bases not matched to a gene; V was cut back by 1 base and J by 8 bases. The CDR3 has 17 residues. This chain's CDR3 is CASSLVRGRGLSDEQFF. Here the CDR3 DNA reads TGTGCCAGCAGCTTAGTTCGCGGCAGGGGGCTATCCGATGAGCAGTTCTTC.

This clonotype was found many times. The chain links TRBV7-2 to TRBJ1-4; D unclear. Germline V gene sequence: CDR1 SGHTA, CDR2 FQGNSA. The CDR3 loop spans 13 amino acids. V was cut by 2 bases and J by 5 bases, with 6 bases left in between. The CDR3 sequence is CASSLFRNEKLFF. In DNA form, the CDR3 reads TGTGCCAGCAGCTTATTCAGGAATGAAAAACTGTTTTTT.

This clonotype was seen many times. The chain uses TRBV20-1 and TRBJ2-3; D call uncertain. Germline V gene data show CDR1 as DFQATT and CDR2 as SNEGSKA (reference sequence). The CDR3 length is 16 residues. Between the trimmed V and J ends, which lost 0 bases and 5 bases, there was a span of 18 bases. Here the CDR3 DNA reads TGCAGTGCTAGAGATCCGACCTCATCTGGGTTAGATACGCAGTATTTT. It translates to CSARDPTSSGLDTQYF.

In its sample, this clonotype was seen a few times. The chain joins TRBV7-2 to TRBJ2-1; TRBD1 matches at 7 bases. CDR3 length equals 15 residues. The V gene's germline CDR1 is SGHTA and CDR2 FQGNSA. The J segment lost 9 bases and the V segment lost 0 bases, leaving 8 bases of the junction unmatched. Written as DNA, the CDR3 is TGTGCCAGCAGCTTAGCGCCAGGGGGTAGGAGTGAGCAGTTCTTC. It is translated as CASSLAPGGRSEQFF.

The chain joins TRBV5-1 to TRBJ1-5; D is uncertain. In germline, CDR1 is SGHRS, CDR2 YFSETQ. This CDR3 region has 14 residues. V was trimmed by 1 base and J by 5 bases, leaving 10 bases between them. The CDR3 region has the DNA TGCGCCAGCAGCTTGTACCCGGCAGATCAGCCCCAGCATTTT. Translating it yields CASSLYPADQPQHF.

This clonotype occurred a few times. The CDR3 here is CSVEEINEKLFF. The CDR3, as DNA: TGCAGCGTTGAAGAGATTAATGAAAAACTGTTTTTT. The rearrangement links TRBV29-1 to TRBJ1-4; D gene uncertain. This CDR3 has 12 amino acids. Trimming left V 0 bases short and J 4 bases short, with 3 bases between. The V gene's germline CDR1 is SQVTM and CDR2 ANQGSEA. The variable domain in full, with the rest retrieved from reference TRBV29-1 and TRBJ1-4, is SAVISQKPSRDICQRGTSLTIQCQVDSQVTMMFWYRQQPGQSLTLIATANQGSEATYESGFVIDKFPISRPNLTFSTLTVSNMSPEDSSIYLCSVEEINEKLFFGSGTQLSVL.

This clonotype was detected many times. The rearrangement uses TRBV29-1 and TRBJ1-1, with a tentative D call TRBD1 (6 bases). The germline V and J ends were trimmed by 7 bases and 0 bases, with 15 bases remaining between them. There are 14 residues in the CDR3. In germline, CDR1 is SQVTM, CDR2 ANQGSEA. CDR3 coding DNA: TGCAGCGCTGAGGGGGGCATTTTGAACACTGAAGCTTTCTTT. It encodes CSAEGGILNTEAFF.

The rearrangement joins TRBV6-5 to TRBJ2-1; 10 positions agree with TRBD1. The germline V gene encodes CDR1 MNHEY and CDR2 SVGAGI. V was pared by 5 bases and J by 7 bases, with 17 bases of the junction left unmatched. The length of the CDR3 is 18 residues. The CDR3, as DNA: TGTGCCAGCAGTACCCCCGGGACAGGGGTTTTTGGGGTAAATGAGCAGTTCTTC. This encodes CASSTPGTGVFGVNEQFF.

In this sample, this clonotype turned up many times. The chain uses TRBV18 and TRBJ1-2; a possible D gene is TRBD1 (6 bases). The CDR3 sequence is 16 residues long. Germline V CDR1 and CDR2: KGHSH, LQKENI. Trimming removed 3 bases at V and 4 bases at J, with 18 bases between. In DNA form, the CDR3 reads TGTGCCAGCTCACCGGAAGTAGGACAGAGGAGCTATGGCTACACCTTC. It specifies CASSPEVGQRSYGYTF.

There are a few counts of this clonotype. The V gene is TRBV5-4, the J gene TRBJ2-4; TRBD2 agrees at 12 bases. Germline trimming cut 0 bases from V and 6 bases from J; bases unmatched to any gene: 13. The CDR3 sequence is 19 residues long. Per germline, CDR1 SGHNT and CDR2 YYREEE (reference sequence). This CDR3 is CASSLEASGRGKILNIQYF. The CDR3, as DNA: TGTGCCAGCAGCTTGGAGGCTAGCGGGAGGGGGAAGATATTAAACATTCAGTACTTC.

This clonotype was seen a few times. The CDR3 DNA is TGTGCCAGCAGCACGCTCCAGGGATCCCACTACAATGAGCAGTTCTTC. Its translation: CASSTLQGSHYNEQFF. V gene TRBV11-2 combines with J gene TRBJ2-1; weak D call: TRBD1 (5 bases). Trimming shortened V by 5 bases and J by 3 bases, and 17 bases separated the two germline ends. CDR1 is SGHAT, CDR2 FQNNGV, per germline. The CDR3 runs to 16 residues.

This clonotype was found a few times. The genes are TRBV6-5 and TRBJ2-1; possible D gene TRBD1, 5 bases. The CDR3 length is 14 residues. Germline CDR1 MNHEY, CDR2 SVGAGI. Trimming cost V 6 bases and J 5 bases, with 14 bases left between them. In DNA form, the CDR3 reads TGTGCCAGCAGACGACGTCAGGGCCACAATGAGCAGTTCTTC. This sequence encodes CASRRRQGHNEQFF.

This clonotype was seen a few times. The J gene is TRBJ2-7, the V gene TRBV6-5; D gene uncertain. Per germline, CDR1 MNHEY and CDR2 SVGAGI. The CDR3 runs to 14 residues. The ends were cut back, 2 bases at V and 3 bases at J, with 11 bases in the middle. The CDR3: CASSYRAPFYEQYF. The CDR3 DNA reads as TGTGCCAGCAGTTACCGCGCTCCCTTCTACGAGCAGTACTTC.

This clonotype has just a few counts. The J gene is TRBJ2-1, the V gene TRBV15; 12 positions agree with TRBD2. The CDR3 consists of 16 residues. The ends lost 6 bases at V and 7 bases at J; junction bases unmatched: 10. Germline loops: CDR1 LNHNV, CDR2 YYDKDF (reference sequence). The DNA of the CDR3 is TGTGCCACCAGTCCCACTAGCGGGAGGCGTGGTAATGAGCAGTTCTTC. This translates into CATSPTSGRRGNEQFF.

V and J are TRBV5-1 and TRBJ2-2; D is ambiguous. This CDR3 comprises 15 residues. Between the trimmed V and J ends, which lost 4 bases and 5 bases, there was a span of 15 bases. From germline, CDR1 is SGHRS and CDR2 YFSETQ. The CDR3 DNA is TGCGCCAGCAGCATTGAGACGTATAAGACCGGGGAGCTGTTTTTT. It yields the protein CASSIETYKTGELFF.

The sample holds many counts of this clonotype. The rearrangement uses TRBV6-5 and TRBJ1-2; 10 positions match TRBD1. After removal of 2 bases from V and 3 bases from J, the junction contained 9 bases not matched to a gene. The CDR3 is made up of 17 amino acids. The germline gives CDR1 MNHEY, CDR2 SVGAGI. The CDR3 nucleotides are TGTGCCAGCAGTTACCCGATTTTGGGACAGGGGCACTATGGCTACACCTTC. The encoded protein is CASSYPILGQGHYGYTF.

This clonotype has just a few counts. This chain joins TRBV3-1 and TRBJ1-1; TRBD1 matches 9 bases. The junction had 10 bases not matched to a gene; V was cut back by 4 bases and J by 7 bases. CDR3 length equals 15 residues. CDR1 and CDR2 (germline): LGHDT, YNNKEL (reference sequence). CDR3 nucleotides: TGTGCCAGCAGCCGACCGGGACAGGGATTCAATGAAGCTTTCTTT. The encoded protein is CASSRPGQGFNEAFF. The whole variable domain, filled in from reference TRBV3-1 and TRBJ1-1, reads DTAVSQTPKYLVTQMGNDKSIKCEQNLGHDTMYWYKQDSKKFLKIMFSYNNKELIINETVPNRFSPKSPDKAHLNLHINSLELGDSAVYFCASSRPGQGFNEAFFGQGTRLTVV.

This clonotype came up many times. The chain is built from TRBV6-2 or TRBV6-3 and TRBJ1-5; no firm D call. The CDR3 spans 13 residues. V was cut by 2 bases and J by 5 bases, with 7 bases left in between. Germline-derived CDR1 and CDR2 are MNHEY and SVGEGT. CDR3 loop: CASSYQDYQPQHF. The DNA for the CDR3 is TGTGCCAGCAGTTACCAGGACTATCAGCCCCAGCATTTT.

This clonotype was recorded many times. The chain has TRBV20-1 and TRBJ2-4; the D gene is possibly TRBD2 (6 bases). CDR3 length equals 15 residues. V was clipped by 5 bases and J by 0 bases, with 14 bases between them. The germline V gene has CDR1 DFQATT and CDR2 SNEGSKA (reference sequence). Here the CDR3 reads CSAERETVAKNIQYF. DNA for the CDR3: TGCAGTGCTGAACGGGAGACAGTAGCCAAAAACATTCAGTACTTC.

The sample holds a few counts of this clonotype. V and J are TRBV7-8 and TRBJ1-4; no firm D call. Germline loops: CDR1 SGHVS, CDR2 FQNEAQ. The V and J ends lost 7 bases and 7 bases respectively, with 22 bases between them. The CDR3 spans 16 residues. CDR3 sequence (DNA): TGTGCCAGCACCCTGGGCAGGAAGGGTAGCGGTGAAAAACTGTTTTTT. This sequence encodes CASTLGRKGSGEKLFF.

This chain connects TRBV9 to TRBJ2-1; D uncertain. CDR3 size: 16 residues. V dropped 4 bases and J dropped 5 bases, with 19 bases sitting between them. Germline CDR1 and CDR2: SGDLS and YYNGEE. The CDR3 reads CASSSPDQAPHNEQFF. The CDR3 DNA sequence: TGTGCCAGCAGCTCGCCGGACCAGGCCCCCCACAATGAGCAGTTCTTC. Filled out from reference TRBV9 and TRBJ2-1, the complete variable domain reads DSGVTQTPKHLITATGQRVTLRCSPRSGDLSVYWYQQSLDQGLQFLIQYYNGEERAKGNILERFSAQQFPDLHSELNLSSLELGDSALYFCASSSPDQAPHNEQFFGPGTRLTVL.

The J gene is TRBJ2-1, the V gene TRBV4-1, with D perhaps assigned TRBD1 or TRBD2 (5 bases each). CDR3 size: 15 residues. The germline gives CDR1 MGHRA, CDR2 YSYEKL. Trimming removed 0 bases from V and 3 bases from J, with 9 bases in between. CDR3 protein: CASSQDLRGYNEQFF. The DNA of the CDR3 is TGCGCCAGCAGCCAAGATTTGAGGGGCTACAATGAGCAGTTCTTC.

The chain joins TRBV10-3 to TRBJ2-1, with 7 bases that match TRBD1. Germline trimming cut 0 bases from V and 4 bases from J; bases unmatched to any gene: 12. The CDR3 is made up of 18 amino acids. Germline CDR1 ENHRY, CDR2 SYGVKD. The CDR3 region is CAISESASGTEYYNEQFF. The CDR3 DNA is TGTGCCATCAGTGAGTCGGCGTCGGGGACAGAGTATTACAATGAGCAGTTCTTC.

In this sample, this clonotype turned up many times. The rearrangement uses TRBV29-1 and TRBJ1-2, with no clear D. The CDR3 is 12 residues long. Germline CDR1 reads SQVTM; CDR2 reads ANQGSEA. Trimming took off 1 base at V and 8 bases at J, with 11 bases between the two ends. The CDR3 region is CSVEGWGSGYTF. The CDR3 DNA is TGCAGCGTTGAAGGGTGGGGAAGCGGCTACACCTTC.

This clonotype has only a few counts. This chain joins TRBV5-6 and TRBJ2-7; D is possibly TRBD1 (5 bases). The CDR3 extends over 13 amino acids. The germline V gene encodes CDR1 SGHDT and CDR2 YYEEEE. V was trimmed by 0 bases and J by 5 bases, leaving 9 bases between them. The CDR3, as DNA: TGTGCCAGCAGCTTGGTCGTGACAGACGAGCAGTACTTC. It is translated as CASSLVVTDEQYF.

This clonotype was observed a few times. The rearrangement uses TRBV19 and TRBJ1-1, with D unresolved. This CDR3 is 18 amino acids long. CDR1 is LNHDA, CDR2 SQIVND, per germline (reference sequence). Trimming left V 6 bases short and J 0 bases short, with 23 bases between. CDR3 DNA: TGTGCCAGTAGGAGCCGCCGGGTAGAAAACTATGTGAACACTGAAGCTTTCTTT. Its protein product is CASRSRRVENYVNTEAFF.

This clonotype was detected ten times or more. V usage is TRBV30 and J usage is TRBJ1-5; no firm D call. The V end was cut by 2 bases, the J end by 4 bases, with 9 bases between. The V gene's germline CDR1 is GTSNPN and CDR2 SVGIG (reference sequence). The CDR3 covers 13 residues. CDR3 in amino acids: CAWSKTVNQPQHF. For the CDR3, the DNA is TGTGCCTGGAGTAAAACAGTAAATCAGCCCCAGCATTTT.

In this sample, this clonotype turned up a few times. CDR3 nucleotide sequence: TGTGCCAGCAGCTTCAGAGCGGGAGGCACCTACGAGCAGTACTTC. Translation: CASSFRAGGTYEQYF. This chain joins TRBV7-9 and TRBJ2-7, with 9 bases identical to TRBD2. J lost 2 bases, V lost 3 bases, and 5 bases had no gene match. This CDR3 is built from 15 residues. Germline CDR1 SEHNR, CDR2 FQNEAQ (reference sequence).

Only a few counts were recorded for this clonotype. The chain recombines TRBV9 with TRBJ2-7; 7 bases map to TRBD2. Trimming cost V 0 bases and J 0 bases; bases outside gene matches: 6. Germline assignment: CDR1 SGDLS and CDR2 YYNGEE. The CDR3 is 16 amino acids. CDR3 region: CASSVESGESSYEQYF. The CDR3 DNA reads TGTGCCAGCAGCGTAGAAAGCGGGGAGAGCTCCTACGAGCAGTACTTC.

This clonotype was recorded at least ten times. This chain connects TRBV12-3 or TRBV12-4 to TRBJ2-1; possibly TRBD2 for D (6 bases). Trimming took off 5 bases at V and 2 bases at J, with 13 bases between the two ends. This CDR3 region has 15 residues. Here the CDR3 reads CASSPPPGAYNEQFF. CDR3 nucleotides: TGTGCCAGCAGTCCTCCCCCGGGAGCCTACAATGAGCAGTTCTTC.

The rearrangement uses TRBV12-3 or TRBV12-4 and TRBJ2-2; D is undetermined. The CDR3 consists of 15 residues. Between the trimmed V and J ends, which lost 2 bases and 0 bases, there was a span of 7 bases. The CDR3 DNA sequence: TGTGCCAGCAGTTTACAGGTCCCGAACACCGGGGAGCTGTTTTTT. Translation: CASSLQVPNTGELFF.